The source of this T cell receptor beta chain is a study of technical replicates of blood from a few donors. V gave up 4 bases and J gave up 7 bases, with 10 bases separating them. Germline CDR1 is MNHEY and CDR2 is SVGAGI. The CDR3 totals 13 residues. Assay: immunoSEQ multiplex PCR; the TCRdb copy retains only in-frame clones and omits some. The repertoire holds around 60,000 clones, with nearly 95% as singletons. The source material was PBMCs. The chain links TRBV6-5 to TRBJ2-2, with D perhaps TRBD1 (7 bases). This receptor was taken from a human donor in good health. Some clones in this sample may be carry-over from other donors' samples. The DNA of the CDR3 is TGTGCCAGCAGTTCCCAGGGGGGCGGGGAGCTGTTTTTT. As protein: CASSSQGGGELFF.